The 24 T cell receptor beta chains in this list originate from one sample, sequenced in a study of blood T cells in healthy people across ages. The authors ran a second PCR of roughly 7 to 11 cycles using a sample-barcoded 5' primer and a J-beta primer mix. TCRdb reprocessed the 5' RACE reads with MiXCR, giving one entry per CDR3 protein. The sample holds 1.6 million or so distinct CDR3 sequences, around 35% seen once. Sequencing used blood. Receptor source: a woman aged 30 to 39 in good health.

There are a few counts of this clonotype. The chain couples TRBV24-1 to TRBJ2-1, with 10 bases matching TRBD2. CDR1 is KGHDR, CDR2 SFDVKD, per germline. The CDR3 consists of 17 residues. J lost 2 bases, V lost 9 bases, and 12 bases had no gene match. The CDR3 reads CATSDRGLADPYNEQFF. DNA of the CDR3: TGTGCCACCTCAGACAGAGGACTAGCGGACCCCTACAATGAGCAGTTCTTC.

A few counts support this clonotype. The chain uses TRBV5-1 and TRBJ1-2, with D maybe TRBD1 (5 bases). V was clipped by 5 bases and J by 5 bases, with 13 bases between them. Germline lookup yields CDR1 SGHRS and CDR2 YFSETQ. This CDR3 region has 13 residues. The CDR3 loop reads CASRGQDSYGYTF. CDR3 nucleotide sequence: TGCGCCAGCAGGGGGCAGGATTCTTATGGCTACACCTTC.

The chain is built from TRBV20-1 and TRBJ1-6, with D hard to call. V was pared by 3 bases and J by 8 bases, with 20 bases between. Germline CDR1 is DFQATT and CDR2 is SNEGSKA (reference sequence). The CDR3 has 16 amino acids. The CDR3 DNA reads as TGCAGTGCTAGCGATAACTCCGAACAGTTATATTCACCCCTCCACTTT. This sequence encodes CSASDNSEQLYSPLHF.

Only a few counts were recorded for this clonotype. The chain combines TRBV20-1 with TRBJ2-7; D could derive from TRBD1 or TRBD2 (6 bases each). Germline V lookup: CDR1 DFQATT, CDR2 SNEGSKA (reference sequence). The CDR3 is 13 residues long. Trimming removed 6 bases from V and 0 bases from J, with 12 bases in between. As DNA, the CDR3 is TGCAGTGCCCCAAGGGGGGACTCCTACGAGCAGTACTTC. This translates into CSAPRGDSYEQYF.

Notes on this clonotype: This sequence may be a read error, since a much larger clone differs from it by one base. The CDR3 is CASSQNIGYGHNEQFF. CDR3 nucleotides: TGCGCCAGCAGCCAAAATATCGGCTATGGCCACAATGAGCAGTTCTTC. The V call is TRBV4-1, the J call TRBJ2-1, with unresolved D. Per the germline V gene, CDR1 is MGHRA and CDR2 is YSYEKL. This CDR3 contains 16 residues. V was trimmed by 2 bases and J by 5 bases, leaving 16 bases between them.

This clonotype was seen ten or more times. The rearrangement joins TRBV7-2 to TRBJ2-1; TRBD2 aligns across 9 bases. V lost 4 bases, J lost 9 bases, and 19 bases stayed unmatched. Germline V lookup: CDR1 SGHTA, CDR2 FQGNSA. The CDR3 contains 18 residues. The CDR3 here is CASSSTLGAGTSFAEQFF. In nucleotides, the CDR3 is TGTGCCAGCAGCTCCACCCTGGGGGCCGGGACTAGCTTCGCTGAGCAGTTCTTC.

This clonotype has at least ten counts. The chain recombines TRBV12-3 or TRBV12-4 with TRBJ2-7, with D maybe TRBD1 (5 bases). Between the trimmed V and J ends, which lost 3 bases and 0 bases, there was a span of 12 bases. CDR3 length equals 15 residues. Written as DNA, the CDR3 is TGTGCCAGCAGTTTTATGGGGCCCCTCTCCTACGAGCAGTACTTC. Protein: CASSFMGPLSYEQYF.

The V call is TRBV3-1, the J call TRBJ2-3; the match to TRBD2 covers 11 bases. This CDR3 is 16 amino acids long. V gave up 4 bases and J gave up 6 bases; unmatched junction bases: 9. CDR1 and CDR2 (germline): LGHDT, YNNKEL (reference sequence). In DNA, the CDR3 is TGTGCCAGCAGCCCCGTAGCGGGAGGGCCTTGGGATACGCAGTATTTT. The encoded protein is CASSPVAGGPWDTQYF.

The V gene is TRBV20-1, the J gene TRBJ2-5, with D unclear. Germline V lookup: CDR1 DFQATT, CDR2 SNEGSKA (reference sequence). The CDR3 is 12 amino acids. The chain's CDR3 is CRDATFRETQYF. CDR3 nucleotide sequence: TGCAGGGACGCGACTTTTCGGGAGACCCAGTACTTC.

This rearrangement joins TRBV7-3 to TRBJ2-7; tentative D call: TRBD2 (6 bases). Germline V lookup: CDR1 SGHTA, CDR2 FQGTGA. V was shortened by 2 bases and J by 3 bases, with 14 bases between the two germline ends. This CDR3 has 15 amino acids. The CDR3 sequence is CASSLRGAPYYEQYF. The CDR3 nucleotides read TGTGCCAGCAGCTTACGCGGGGCTCCTTACTACGAGCAGTACTTC.

J is TRBJ1-2 and V is TRBV24-1; D is unresolved. Trimming cost V 2 bases and J 8 bases, with 11 bases left between them. The CDR3 has 13 residues. Germline V gives CDR1 KGHDR, CDR2 SFDVKD. CDR3 protein: CATSDSRQTGYTF. The CDR3 bases are TGTGCCACCAGTGATTCGAGGCAGACGGGCTACACCTTC.

This clonotype was observed a single time. The chain couples TRBV7-2 to TRBJ2-5; D is perhaps TRBD2 (6 bases). The CDR3 length is 17 residues. The germline gives CDR1 SGHTA, CDR2 FQGNSA. V lost 4 bases and J 2 bases, leaving 20 bases between the germline ends. As DNA, the CDR3 is TGTGCCAGCAGCTCTCCGCTTGGGCTAGCGCTACAAGAGACCCAGTACTTC. It specifies CASSSPLGLALQETQYF. Variable domain in full (rest from reference TRBV7-2 and TRBJ2-5): GAGVSQSPSNKVTEKGKDVELRCDPISGHTALYWYRQSLGQGLEFLIYFQGNSAPDKSGLPSDRFSAERTGGSVSTLTIQRTQQEDSAVYLCASSSPLGLALQETQYFGPGTRLLVL.

On this clonotype itself: A much larger clone differs from this one at a single base, so this may be a read error. The V and J genes are TRBV20-1 and TRBJ2-5; 8 nucleotides line up with TRBD1. The germline CDR1 and CDR2 sequences are DFQATT and SNEGSKA (reference sequence). The CDR3 extends over 13 amino acids. This CDR3 is CGARGQGLETQYF. CDR3 nucleotides: TGCGGTGCCAGGGGGCAGGGGCTGGAGACCCAGTACTTC.

This clonotype has a count of ten or more. The J gene is TRBJ2-1, the V gene TRBV29-1; 8 nucleotides agree with TRBD1. The CDR3 runs to 13 residues. In germline, CDR1 is SQVTM, CDR2 ANQGSEA. V trimming: 7 bases; J trimming: 4 bases; junction bases outside the gene matches: 6. This CDR3 is CSATGTGYNEQFF. CDR3 sequence (DNA): TGCAGCGCTACCGGGACAGGATACAATGAGCAGTTCTTC.

The sample holds a few counts of this clonotype. This chain uses TRBV11-2 with TRBJ2-4, with 9 positions matching TRBD2. Germline trimming cut 4 bases from V and 4 bases from J; bases unmatched to any gene: 8. The CDR3 has 16 amino acids. Germline CDR1 SGHAT, CDR2 FQNNGV. The CDR3 DNA follows: TGTGCCAGCAGCTCCCTTGGGACTAGCAGAAAAAACATTCAGTACTTC. It yields the protein CASSSLGTSRKNIQYF.

The chain employs TRBV29-1 and TRBJ1-4, with unresolved D. The CDR3 loop spans 11 amino acids. V lost 1 base and J lost 7, with 4 bases in between. Germline V CDR1 and CDR2: SQVTM, ANQGSEA. CDR3 coding DNA: TGCAGCGTTGAAGCGGGTGAAAAACTGTTTTTT. Translated, it gives CSVEAGEKLFF.

On this clonotype: A much larger clone differs by one base, so this may be a read error. CDR3 bases: TGCGCCAGCAGCCAACCCGCAGGGGTGATCATCAGGATAGGGACGACCGACTATGGCCACACCTTC. Residues: CASSQPAGVIIRIGTTDYGHTF. The chain joins TRBV4-1 to TRBJ1-2, with D possibly TRBD1 on 6 matching bases. The V gene's germline CDR1 is MGHRA and CDR2 YSYEKL. The CDR3 covers 22 residues.

This clonotype was seen many times. Here the CDR3 DNA reads TGTGCCAGCAGAACGACAGGGGGCTCTAGCAATCAGCCCCAGCATTTT. This gives the protein CASRTTGGSSNQPQHF. J is TRBJ1-5 and V is TRBV28, with 10 bases fitting TRBD1. Germline trimming cut 6 bases from V and 0 bases from J; bases unmatched to any gene: 5. This CDR3 is built from 16 residues. Germline loops: CDR1 MDHEN, CDR2 SYDVKM.

This chain uses TRBV27 with TRBJ2-7; 8 bases are shared with TRBD1. The CDR3 contains 14 residues. J gave up 4 bases and V 11 bases, and 13 bases lay outside the gene matches. Germline V gene data show CDR1 as MNHEY and CDR2 as SMNVEV (reference sequence). The CDR3 here is CAASLGTGLYEQYF. CDR3 nucleotide sequence: TGTGCCGCCTCCCTCGGGACAGGCCTATACGAGCAGTACTTC.

In its sample, this clonotype was seen a few times. The chain uses TRBV5-1 and TRBJ2-7; D remains ambiguous. Germline CDR1 reads SGHRS; CDR2 reads YFSETQ. The CDR3 contains 16 residues. Trimming removed 0 bases at V and 5 bases at J, with 18 bases between. The CDR3 region is CASSLAQPVLGDEQYF. CDR3 nucleotide sequence: TGCGCCAGCAGCTTGGCCCAACCAGTGCTGGGCGACGAGCAGTACTTC.

The V and J genes are TRBV6-6 and TRBJ2-1, with 9 bases fitting TRBD2. Germline CDR1 is MNHNY and CDR2 is SVGAGI (reference sequence). V was pared by 7 bases and J by 9 bases, with 19 bases of the junction left unmatched. CDR3 size: 17 residues. This CDR3 reads CASTPSGTRGKIGEQFF. The CDR3 nucleotides are TGTGCCAGCACCCCTAGCGGGACCCGAGGGAAAATTGGTGAGCAGTTCTTC.

Note on this clonotype: A much larger clone is a single base away; this may be a read error. The chain employs TRBV12-3 or TRBV12-4 and TRBJ2-1, with a tentative D call TRBD1 (6 bases). The CDR3 has 15 amino acids. The CDR3 region is CASSPYRGSYSEQFF. The DNA for the CDR3 is TGTGCCAGCAGTCCCTATAGGGGGTCGTACAGTGAGCAGTTCTTC.

This clonotype was counted a few times. The V call is TRBV12-3 or TRBV12-4, the J call TRBJ2-1, with 7 nucleotides matching TRBD1. The CDR3 spans 14 residues. V lost 6 bases, J lost 10 bases, and 12 bases stayed unmatched. CDR3 DNA: TGTGCCAGCAGCCCGACAGGGAGAGTAGGCGAGCAGTTCTTC. Its translation is CASSPTGRVGEQFF.

This clonotype was detected only a few times. CDR3 nucleotide sequence: TGTGCCAGCAGTTCGGGGACGAGCTCTGGGGCCAACGTCCTGACTTTC. This gives the protein CASSSGTSSGANVLTF. The chain has TRBV12-3 or TRBV12-4 and TRBJ2-6; TRBD1 or TRBD2 may be the D gene (5 bases each). Trimming removed 4 bases from V and 0 bases from J, with 10 bases in between. This CDR3 comprises 16 residues.